This TCR beta chain appears in the sequencing data of a study of blood T cell repertoires in COVID-19. Overall study: Italy, Spain and the United States were the sources of the convalescent and acute COVID-19 samples. PBMCs, B-cell-depleted T cells, or T cells provided the cDNA or gDNA that made up the material.

The trim removed 3 bases at V and 8 bases at J, leaving 8 bases unmatched. The CDR3 extends over 15 amino acids. CDR1 SGHDT and CDR2 YYEEEE come from the germline V gene. In the source study's methods: The authors estimated nucleated cell counts from reference gene primer amplification. The protocol was immunoSEQ multiplex PCR, while the TCRdb copy is restricted to in-frame clones and leaves out a portion. V and J calls and clone size are those listed in that table; D and trimming were worked out from the DNA. The sample lists roughly 380,000 clones; approximately 77% were seen once. Source material: peripheral blood. The origin of this receptor is a human donor with acute or convalescent COVID-19. The donor label of this sample is uncertain. The genes are TRBV5-6 and TRBJ1-2; 12 nucleotides line up with TRBD1. DNA of the CDR3: TGTGCCAGCAGCTGGGGGACAGGGGGCCCGAGGGGCTACACCTTC. It translates to CASSWGTGGPRGYTF.